Reported below is one TCR beta chain. The record originates from a study of molecular identifiers for immune sequencing clone quantification. The wider study: For replicates, RNA isolated from approximately 22,000 or 94,000 naive CD8 cells was divided into five portions, of which four were sequenced.

TCRdb reanalysed the PCR reads using MiXCR and keeps one entry per CDR3 protein. This sample yields nearly 650,000 distinct CDR3 sequences, of which over 25% are seen a single time; around 0.78% belongs to the top ten. The CDR3 is made up of 15 amino acids. Germline loops: CDR1 SGHVS, CDR2 FNYEAQ. V lost 1 base to trimming and J lost 6 bases; unmatched junction nucleotides: 7. This chain connects TRBV7-6 to TRBJ2-7; 9 bases map to TRBD1. The sequence was collected from a human donor in good health. Some libraries in this study had Jurkat cell RNA spiked in. Sample: naive CD8+ T cells from blood, with Jurkat cell RNA spiked in. Subset denoted: FACS-sorted CD8+CD4-CCR7+CD45RA+ naive T cells. This CDR3 reads CASSLGRTGAIEQYF. The CDR3 DNA sequence: TGTGCCAGCAGCTTAGGCAGGACAGGGGCGATCGAGCAGTACTTC.